Presented here are 32 T cell receptor beta chains from one specimen sequenced in a study of blood T cells in healthy people across ages. With a J-beta primer mix and a sample-barcoded 5' primer, a second PCR ran roughly 6 to 12 cycles. TCRdb re-called the 5' RACE reads with MiXCR, one entry per CDR3 protein. The sample holds about 1.8 million distinct CDR3 sequences, around 48% seen once. Material for sequencing was blood. The receptors were sampled from a woman aged 40-49 years in good health.

The V and J genes are TRBV27 and TRBJ2-1; D unresolved. The germline V and J ends were trimmed by 8 bases and 4 bases, with 15 bases remaining between them. Germline CDR1 is MNHEY and CDR2 is SMNVEV (reference sequence). The CDR3 has 14 amino acids. This chain's CDR3 is CASRRPATYNEQFF. The CDR3 DNA reads as TGTGCCAGCCGGAGACCAGCGACTTACAATGAGCAGTTCTTC.

This clonotype was seen more than once but under ten times. Its ends do not fully match the called genes, so a read error is possible. The CDR3 sequence: CASSDSLRTGQFF. CDR3 coding DNA: TGTGCCAGCAGTGACTCGCTCCGGACGGGGCAGTTCTTC. The chain is built from TRBV6-6 and TRBJ2-1; D unclear. The CDR3 is 13 residues long. The V gene's germline CDR1 is MNHNY and CDR2 SVGAGI (reference sequence).

The rearrangement uses TRBV24-1 and TRBJ1-4; 8 bases line up with TRBD1. Germline V gene lookup returns CDR1 KGHDR and CDR2 SFDVKD. Trimming removed 4 bases from V and 16 bases from J; junction bases left unmatched: 7. The CDR3 totals 12 residues. In DNA form, the CDR3 reads TGTGCCACCAGTGACCGGACAGGGTTGAGGTTTTTT. This gives the protein CATSDRTGLRFF.

This chain connects TRBV4-3 to TRBJ1-1, with D unresolved. The germline V gene has CDR1 LGHNA and CDR2 YSLEER. The V gene lost 4 bases and the J gene lost 4 bases, with 10 bases spanning the gap. The CDR3 spans 13 residues. CDR3 sequence reads: CASSPRSGTEAFF. The DNA of the CDR3 is TGCGCCAGCAGCCCTCGTTCCGGCACTGAAGCTTTCTTT.

Written as DNA, the CDR3 is TGCAGTGCTCAAAAGACAGGGAAAACTGAAGCTTTCTTT. Residues: CSAQKTGKTEAFF. The J gene is TRBJ1-1, the V gene TRBV20-1; 7 positions agree with TRBD1. The CDR3 is made up of 13 amino acids. V trimming: 5 bases; J trimming: 5 bases; junction bases outside the gene matches: 8. Per the germline V gene, CDR1 is DFQATT and CDR2 is SNEGSKA (reference sequence).

In this sample, this clonotype turned up a few times. V is TRBV7-2 and J is TRBJ1-1; 7 bases match TRBD1. The CDR3 runs 16 residues. Unmatched junction bases numbered 13, after V lost 5 bases and J lost 4 bases. The germline V gene has CDR1 SGHTA and CDR2 FQGNSA. As DNA, the CDR3 is TGTGCCAGCAGCCCTCCTGTGTGGACAGGCGGCACTGAAGCTTTCTTT. This sequence encodes CASSPPVWTGGTEAFF.

There are a few counts of this clonotype. The chain links TRBV19 to TRBJ2-4, with D hard to call. Germline V lookup: CDR1 LNHDA, CDR2 SQIVND (reference sequence). V was trimmed by 5 bases and J by 0 bases, leaving 14 bases between them. CDR3 size: 16 residues. The CDR3 reads CASSLGGSLAKNIQYF. In nucleotides, the CDR3 is TGTGCCAGTAGTTTAGGCGGCAGCCTAGCCAAAAACATTCAGTACTTC.

The gene calls are TRBV12-3 or TRBV12-4 and TRBJ2-6; a possible D gene is TRBD2 (6 bases). This CDR3 region has 17 residues. Trimming removed 4 bases at V and 5 bases at J, with 18 bases between. In DNA form, the CDR3 reads TGTGCCAGCAGTTCCCAGGGACTGGCCCGGTGGGCCAACGTCCTGACTTTC. As protein: CASSSQGLARWANVLTF.

V is TRBV9 and J is TRBJ2-3, with 11 positions matching TRBD2. The CDR3 consists of 14 residues. In germline, CDR1 is SGDLS, CDR2 YYNGEE. V trimming: 3 bases; J trimming: 6 bases; junction bases outside the gene matches: 3. CDR3 region: CASSGTSGSDTQYF. As DNA, the CDR3 is TGTGCCAGCAGCGGTACTAGCGGGAGCGATACGCAGTATTTT. Complete variable domain (other parts from reference TRBV9 and TRBJ2-3): DSGVTQTPKHLITATGQRVTLRCSPRSGDLSVYWYQQSLDQGLQFLIQYYNGEERAKGNILERFSAQQFPDLHSELNLSSLELGDSALYFCASSGTSGSDTQYFGPGTRLTVL.

This rearrangement joins TRBV6-2 or TRBV6-3 to TRBJ2-7; the match to TRBD1 covers 12 bases. The V segment lost 7 bases and the J segment 6 bases; nucleotides outside the gene matches: 4. Germline loops: CDR1 MNHEY, CDR2 SVGEGT. The CDR3 is 13 amino acids. Here the CDR3 reads CASTRDRGREQYF. CDR3 sequence (DNA): TGTGCCAGCACCAGGGACAGGGGGCGCGAGCAGTACTTC.

This clonotype was observed a handful of times. V and J are TRBV6-2 or TRBV6-3 and TRBJ2-2, with D possibly TRBD2 on 6 matching bases. Germline loops: CDR1 MNHEY, CDR2 SVGEGT. Trimming stripped 4 bases from V and 0 bases from J, with 6 bases between. The CDR3 consists of 14 residues. CDR3 sequence: CASSWRANTGELFF. For the CDR3, the DNA is TGTGCCAGCAGTTGGAGGGCGAACACCGGGGAGCTGTTTTTT.

The chain has TRBV7-2 and TRBJ1-2, with D maybe TRBD1 (5 bases). This CDR3 spans 13 amino acids. The ends were cut back, 5 bases at V and 5 bases at J, with 12 bases in the middle. From germline, CDR1 is SGHTA and CDR2 FQGNSA. CDR3 residues: CASSPWTKYGYTF. Here the CDR3 DNA reads TGTGCCAGCAGCCCATGGACAAAATATGGCTACACCTTC.

The gene calls are TRBV2 and TRBJ2-7; 12 nucleotides agree with TRBD1. The trim removed 3 bases at V and 7 bases at J, leaving 4 bases unmatched. From germline, CDR1 is SNHLY and CDR2 FYNNEI. The CDR3 consists of 14 residues. CDR3 nucleotides: TGTGCCAGCAGTGAGGGACAGGGGGCGCAGGAGCAGTACTTC. Translated: CASSEGQGAQEQYF.

This rearrangement joins TRBV12-3 or TRBV12-4 to TRBJ2-7, with 10 positions matching TRBD1. The CDR3 has 15 amino acids. After removal of 8 bases from V and 6 bases from J, the junction contained 13 bases not matched to a gene. This CDR3 reads CASGPGQGIWSEQYF. DNA of the CDR3: TGTGCCAGCGGCCCGGGACAGGGGATTTGGTCCGAGCAGTACTTC.

There are a few counts of this clonotype. This chain uses TRBV20-1 with TRBJ1-2, with no clear D. Trimming left V 2 bases short and J 1 base short, with 5 bases between. CDR1 and CDR2 from the germline V gene are DFQATT and SNEGSKA (reference sequence). The CDR3 runs to 12 residues. The chain's CDR3 is CSARNSNYGYTF. DNA of the CDR3: TGCAGTGCTAGAAACAGTAACTATGGCTACACCTTC.

The CDR3, as DNA: TGTGCCAGCATTGCAAGGGCTAATAACACAGATACGCAGTATTTT. Protein: CASIARANNTDTQYF. The genes are TRBV6-8 and TRBJ2-3, with no clear D. Between the trimmed V and J ends, which lost 7 bases and 2 bases, there was a span of 16 bases. Germline V gives CDR1 MNHGY, CDR2 SAAAGT. The CDR3 runs to 15 residues.

This chain uses TRBV5-6 with TRBJ2-2; D might be TRBD2 (7 bases). Germline-derived CDR1 and CDR2 are SGHDT and YYEEEE. V lost 5 bases and J 5 bases, leaving 16 bases between the germline ends. The CDR3 contains 15 residues. Here the CDR3 DNA reads TGTGCCAGCAGGCAACAGGGACTATGGACCGGGGAGCTGTTTTTT. It yields the protein CASRQQGLWTGELFF.

This chain's CDR3 is CASSPSRQETQFF. The CDR3 region has the DNA TGTGCCAGCAGCCCCTCACGTCAAGAGACCCAGTTCTTC. This chain links TRBV7-2 with TRBJ2-5; D remains ambiguous. The J call may be wrong; the DNA end is better matched by TRBJ2-1. The length of the CDR3 is 13 residues. Germline V gene sequence: CDR1 SGHTA, CDR2 FQGNSA.

The rearrangement links TRBV6-1 to TRBJ1-5, with D perhaps matching TRBD1 (5 bases). Germline lookup yields CDR1 MNHNS and CDR2 SASEGT. V shed 3 bases and J shed 5 bases, with 20 bases lying between them. The CDR3 is 17 amino acids. CDR3 protein: CASSEGRRQKYDQPQHF. As DNA, the CDR3 is TGTGCCAGCAGTGAGGGGAGACGACAGAAATACGATCAGCCCCAGCATTTT.

The rearrangement uses TRBV7-3 and TRBJ1-1, with D unclear. V lost 1 base to trimming and J lost 0 bases, with 6 bases between them. This CDR3 has 14 residues. Germline loops: CDR1 SGHTA, CDR2 FQGTGA. CDR3 protein: CASSLMSLNTEAFF. The CDR3 coding sequence is TGTGCCAGCAGCTTAATGTCCTTGAACACTGAAGCTTTCTTT.

The V and J genes are TRBV6-5 and TRBJ2-5, with TRBD2 matching over 11 bases. The germline V gene has CDR1 MNHEY and CDR2 SVGAGI. This CDR3 region has 17 residues. V lost 3 bases, J lost 0 bases, and 6 bases stayed unmatched. The CDR3 coding sequence is TGTGCCAGCAGTTATTTAGCGGGGGGGCCGGACCAAGAGACCCAGTACTTC. It codes for CASSYLAGGPDQETQYF.

Ten or more counts support this clonotype. The chain is built from TRBV7-2 and TRBJ2-7, with D maybe TRBD2 (6 bases). The CDR3 totals 13 residues. V was shortened by 6 bases and J by 3 bases, with 12 bases between the two germline ends. Germline lookup yields CDR1 SGHTA and CDR2 FQGNSA. The CDR3 bases are TGTGCCAGCAGGCGGGACGCGGGCTACGAGCAGTACTTC. Its translation is CASRRDAGYEQYF.

This clonotype has just one count. This chain links TRBV7-2 with TRBJ1-6; no definite D call. V gave up 4 bases and J gave up 9 bases, with 16 bases separating them. CDR1 and CDR2 (germline): SGHTA, FQGNSA. The CDR3 has 15 amino acids. CDR3 coding DNA: TGTGCCAGCAGCTCCCCCTTGAGGCTGGTTTCACCCCTCCACTTT. It codes for CASSSPLRLVSPLHF.

This clonotype has a handful of counts. The V call is TRBV15, the J call TRBJ2-7, with TRBD2 as a possible D gene (6 bases). Germline V gives CDR1 LNHNV, CDR2 YYDKDF (reference sequence). The CDR3 consists of 14 residues. Trimming stripped 2 bases from V and 3 bases from J, with 11 bases between. The CDR3 protein is CATSRLAGSYEQYF. In DNA, the CDR3 is TGTGCCACCAGCAGATTGGCCGGGAGCTACGAGCAGTACTTC. Complete variable domain (other parts from reference TRBV15 and TRBJ2-7): DAMVIQNPRYQVTQFGKPVTLSCSQTLNHNVMYWYQQKSSQAPKLLFHYYDKDFNNEADTPDNFQSRRPNTSFCFLDIRSPGLGDTAMYLCATSRLAGSYEQYFGPGTRLTVT.

The chain recombines TRBV13 with TRBJ2-7; TRBD1 matches 10 bases. CDR3 length equals 16 residues. After removal of 5 bases from V and 4 bases from J, the junction contained 11 bases not matched to a gene. Germline V gene data show CDR1 as PRHDT and CDR2 as FYEKMQ (reference sequence). The CDR3 region is CASSPTGTGEPYEQYF. CDR3 nucleotides: TGTGCCAGCAGCCCAACCGGGACAGGGGAACCGTACGAGCAGTACTTC. Combining the CDR3 with reference TRBV13 and TRBJ2-7 gives the whole variable domain AAGVIQSPRHLIKEKRETATLKCYPIPRHDTVYWYQQGPGQDPQFLISFYEKMQSDKGSIPDRFSAQQFSDYHSELNMSSLELGDSALYFCASSPTGTGEPYEQYFGPGTRLTVT.

Only a few counts were recorded for this clonotype. This CDR3 is CASSLAGAGGPPNTQYF. The CDR3 DNA sequence: TGTGCCAGCAGCTTAGCGGGGGCGGGGGGGCCCCCAAATACGCAGTATTTT. The chain recombines TRBV7-2 with TRBJ2-3, with 9 bases that match TRBD2. Germline CDR1 SGHTA, CDR2 FQGNSA. Trimming cost V 0 bases and J 7 bases; bases outside gene matches: 11. The CDR3 contains 17 residues.

This clonotype was observed a few times. This sequence joins TRBV24-1 and TRBJ1-2, with 7 bases matching TRBD1. V was pared by 3 bases and J by 5 bases, with 8 bases of the junction left unmatched. Germline V gene sequence: CDR1 KGHDR, CDR2 SFDVKD. This CDR3 has 15 amino acids. As DNA, the CDR3 is TGTGCCACCAGTGATCCGACAGGGAGGCCGTATGGCTACACCTTC. Its protein is CATSDPTGRPYGYTF.

This clonotype was counted once. CDR3 loop: CATSRGTGGSGANVLTF. DNA for the CDR3: TGTGCCACCAGCAGAGGGACAGGGGGCTCTGGGGCCAACGTCCTGACTTTC. The V call is TRBV15, the J call TRBJ2-6; TRBD1 aligns across 10 bases. This CDR3 is built from 17 residues. Trimming took 1 base from V and 0 from J; bases not matched to a gene: 0. Germline CDR1 reads LNHNV; CDR2 reads YYDKDF (reference sequence). Using reference TRBV15 and TRBJ2-6 for the parts outside the CDR3, the full variable domain is DAMVIQNPRYQVTQFGKPVTLSCSQTLNHNVMYWYQQKSSQAPKLLFHYYDKDFNNEADTPDNFQSRRPNTSFCFLDIRSPGLGDTAMYLCATSRGTGGSGANVLTFGAGSRLTVL.

This clonotype was seen more than once but under ten times. V usage is TRBV20-1 and J usage is TRBJ2-5, with 12 nucleotides matching TRBD2. Germline V gene lookup returns CDR1 DFQATT and CDR2 SNEGSKA (reference sequence). With 3 bases clipped from V and 5 bases from J, the junction kept 1 base outside the gene matches. The CDR3 is 13 amino acids. CDR3 in DNA: TGCAGTGCTAGTGGGACTAGCGGGGAGACCCAGTACTTC. Amino acid sequence: CSASGTSGETQYF.

This clonotype was seen more than once but under ten times. The chain combines TRBV29-1 with TRBJ1-5; TRBD1 might be the D (5 bases). The length of the CDR3 is 14 residues. Germline V gives CDR1 SQVTM, CDR2 ANQGSEA. Trimming pared 8 bases from V and 0 bases from J, leaving 14 bases between. CDR3 DNA: TGCAGCCCTAGCACAGGCAATAGCAATCAGCCCCAGCATTTT. Translation: CSPSTGNSNQPQHF. Full variable domain (remainder filled in from reference TRBV29-1 and TRBJ1-5): SAVISQKPSRDICQRGTSLTIQCQVDSQVTMMFWYRQQPGQSLTLIATANQGSEATYESGFVIDKFPISRPNLTFSTLTVSNMSPEDSSIYLCSPSTGNSNQPQHFGDGTRLSIL.

The rearrangement links TRBV4-1 to TRBJ2-3; no reliable D call. From germline, CDR1 is MGHRA and CDR2 YSYEKL. CDR3 size: 15 residues. Trimming pared 0 bases from V and 6 bases from J, leaving 13 bases between. The CDR3 DNA follows: TGCGCCAGCAGCCAAGATCTCGAACGATTGGATACGCAGTATTTT. It encodes CASSQDLERLDTQYF.

V gene TRBV9 combines with J gene TRBJ2-5; maybe TRBD2 (6 bases). Near its end, the DNA agrees better with TRBJ2-1, so the J call may be wrong. Germline V CDR1 and CDR2: SGDLS, YYNGEE. This CDR3 has 15 residues. The CDR3 is CASSLGGAYQETQFF. DNA of the CDR3: TGTGCCAGCAGCTTAGGAGGGGCGTACCAAGAGACCCAGTTCTTC.